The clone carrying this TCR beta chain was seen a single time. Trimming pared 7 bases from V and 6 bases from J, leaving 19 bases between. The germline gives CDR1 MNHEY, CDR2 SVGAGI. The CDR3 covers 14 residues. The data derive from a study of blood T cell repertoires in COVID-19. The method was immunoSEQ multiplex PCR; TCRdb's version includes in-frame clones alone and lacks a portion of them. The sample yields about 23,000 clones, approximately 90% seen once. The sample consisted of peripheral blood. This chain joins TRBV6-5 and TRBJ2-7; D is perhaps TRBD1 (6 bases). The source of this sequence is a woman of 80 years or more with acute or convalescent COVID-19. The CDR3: CASKTQGYSVEQYF. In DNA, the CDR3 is TGTGCCAGCAAGACCCAGGGGTACTCCGTCGAGCAGTACTTC.